This is a list of T cell receptor beta chains from one sample in a study of blood T cell repertoires in COVID-19. Profiled with immunoSEQ multiplex PCR; TCRdb holds only in-frame clones, not every one. The sample yields some 200,000 clones, 75% to 90% seen once. Material: PBMCs or T cells enriched from blood (not recorded which). The receptor source for this set is a woman younger than 45 who had recovered from COVID-19. Both conserved end residues are part of each CDR3. A D gene is named only where the DNA matches it firmly. Clone size, where shown, is once, few, many, or a class for clones that have expanded.

abundance: .; v_gene: TRBV4-2; j_gene: TRBJ1-2; d_gene: .; CDR3nt: TGTGCCAGCAGCCCCGCGGGCGGAACTATCTATGGCTACACCTTC; CDR3aa: CASSPAGGTIYGYTF
abundance: once; v_gene: TRBV6-2/TRBV6-3; j_gene: TRBJ2-1; d_gene: TRBD2; CDR3nt: TGTGCCAGCAGTTACTCGCGGGAGATCTCCTACAATGAGCAGTTCTTC; CDR3aa: CASSYSREISYNEQFF
abundance: .; v_gene: TRBV7-3; j_gene: TRBJ2-5; d_gene: TRBD2; CDR3nt: TGTGCCAGCAGCCGACTAGCGGGGGACGAGACCCAGTACTTC; CDR3aa: CASSRLAGDETQYF
abundance: .; v_gene: TRBV4-2; j_gene: TRBJ2-3; d_gene: TRBD2; CDR3nt: TGTGCCAGCAGCCAAGGCGGGAGTACAGATACGCAGTATTTT; CDR3aa: CASSQGGSTDTQYF
abundance: few; v_gene: TRBV6-5; j_gene: TRBJ1-1; d_gene: .; CDR3nt: TGTGCCAGCAGTTACTCGGTACAGGGAGAAGCTTTCTTT; CDR3aa: CASSYSVQGEAFF
abundance: .; v_gene: TRBV10-1; j_gene: TRBJ1-1; d_gene: .; CDR3nt: TGCGCCAGCAGTGACAGGGTTCGGACTGAAGCTTTCTTT; CDR3aa: CASSDRVRTEAFF
abundance: .; v_gene: TRBV29-1; j_gene: TRBJ1-1; d_gene: TRBD1; CDR3nt: TGCAGCGTTGAGACAGGGAGGACTGAAGCTTTCTTT; CDR3aa: CSVETGRTEAFF
abundance: .; v_gene: TRBV5-1; j_gene: TRBJ2-1; d_gene: .; CDR3nt: TGCGCCAGCAGCTCTGGTCCGGGGAGCTCCTACAATGAGCAGTTCTTC; CDR3aa: CASSSGPGSSYNEQFF
abundance: .; v_gene: TRBV24-1; j_gene: TRBJ2-1; d_gene: .; CDR3nt: TGTGCCACCAGTGATGCTTTGGGGGCAAATGAGCAGTTCTTC; CDR3aa: CATSDALGANEQFF
abundance: .; v_gene: TRBV30; j_gene: TRBJ1-2; d_gene: .; CDR3nt: TGTGCCTGGAGTGTTTCGGGGCAGGGGAACTATGGCTACACCTTC; CDR3aa: CAWSVSGQGNYGYTF
abundance: .; v_gene: TRBV6-4; j_gene: TRBJ2-5; d_gene: TRBD2; CDR3nt: TGTGCCAGCAGTGATATAGCGGGGGCCCCCGAAACCCAGTACTTC; CDR3aa: CASSDIAGAPETQYF